These 32 T cell receptor beta chains were sequenced from one sample in a study of T cells in Graves' hyperthyroidism and ophthalmopathy (dated by TCRdb to about 2019). Library preparation employed multiplex PCR. TCRdb lists the instrument as Illumina HiSeq 2000. The TCR beta CDR3 regions were amplified from RNA transcripts. The first round of RT-PCR for the TCR CDR3 was performed with the HTBI primer set and the Qiagen OneStep RT-PCR kit. TCRdb reanalyzed the raw reads on its own, using fastp at Q25 for trimming and MiXCR for clone calling, and kept in-frame beta chains. All rows with the same CDR3 protein become a single entry with the most common DNA and genes. Within this sample are 490,000 or so distinct CDR3 sequences, with approximately 23% of them counted one time only. Around 54% of the sample is taken by the ten largest. Input material: blood. The receptor source for this set is a woman in her sixties or seventies with Graves' ophthalmopathy.

Notes on this clonotype: A much larger clone differs by one base, so this may be a read error. The chain joins TRBV2 to TRBJ1-2, with a weak D call TRBD1 (5 bases). Germline loops: CDR1 SNHLY, CDR2 FYNNEI. This CDR3 is built from 14 residues. The CDR3 is CTSSAEFGTRGYTF. In nucleotides, the CDR3 is TGTACCAGCAGTGCCGAGTTTGGGACGAGGGGCTACACCTTC.

CDR3 sequence (DNA): TGTGCCAGCAGTTATAGACAGGCCAGACAGCCCCAGCATTTT. It codes for CASSYRQARQPQHF. The genes are TRBV6-5 and TRBJ1-5, with a possible D match to TRBD1 (6 bases). Deletions cut 3 bases from V and 7 bases from J, with 13 bases between. Germline CDR1 MNHEY, CDR2 SVGAGI. This CDR3 is built from 14 residues.

At least ten counts were recorded for this clonotype. The chain joins TRBV20-1 to TRBJ2-1, with TRBD2 identical over 8 bases. There are 12 residues in the CDR3. The V and J ends lost 2 bases and 12 bases, in that order; junction bases with no gene match: 6. Germline assignment: CDR1 DFQATT and CDR2 SNEGSKA (reference sequence). The CDR3 DNA reads as TGCAGTGCTAGATCTGCCGCGGGGGGGCAGTTCTTC. It is translated as CSARSAAGGQFF.

This chain's CDR3 is CASSLPTGTDTGELFF. The CDR3 nucleotides read TGTGCCAGTAGTCTGCCGACAGGGACGGACACCGGGGAGCTGTTTTTT. The chain has TRBV19 and TRBJ2-2, with 7 bases fitting TRBD1. J lost 3 bases, V lost 5 bases, and 9 bases had no gene match. The CDR3 consists of 16 residues. From germline, CDR1 is LNHDA and CDR2 SQIVND (reference sequence). The complete variable domain, with remaining parts taken from reference TRBV19 and TRBJ2-2, reads DGGITQSPKYLFRKEGQNVTLSCEQNLNHDAMYWYRQDPGQGLRLIYYSQIVNDFQKGDIAEGYSVSREKKESFPLTVTSAQKNPTAFYLCASSLPTGTDTGELFFGEGSRLTVL.

The chain has TRBV24-1 and TRBJ1-5; D is perhaps TRBD1 (6 bases). Trimming removed 3 bases from V and 9 bases from J, with 17 bases in between. The CDR3 spans 15 residues. Germline-derived CDR1 and CDR2 are KGHDR and SFDVKD. CDR3 protein: CATSDLGTRGLPQHF. CDR3 bases: TGTGCCACCAGTGATCTCGGGACAAGGGGCTTGCCCCAGCATTTT.

For the CDR3, the DNA is TGCAGCGGGACAGGGTACAATGAGCAGTTCTTC. Translating it yields CSGTGYNEQFF. V is TRBV29-1 and J is TRBJ2-1, with 8 bases identical to TRBD1. This CDR3 comprises 11 residues. Germline V lookup: CDR1 SQVTM, CDR2 ANQGSEA. V gave up 7 bases and J gave up 4 bases; unmatched junction bases: 0.

Only a few counts were recorded for this clonotype. The rearrangement joins TRBV19 to TRBJ1-5, with D perhaps TRBD1 (5 bases). CDR3 size: 16 residues. The germline CDR1 and CDR2 sequences are LNHDA and SQIVND (reference sequence). V lost 1 base and J lost 4, with 14 bases in between. CDR3 sequence reads: CASSIGARTKNQPQHF. CDR3 DNA sequence: TGTGCCAGTAGTATAGGGGCCAGGACAAAGAATCAGCCCCAGCATTTT. Filled out from reference TRBV19 and TRBJ1-5, the complete variable domain reads DGGITQSPKYLFRKEGQNVTLSCEQNLNHDAMYWYRQDPGQGLRLIYYSQIVNDFQKGDIAEGYSVSREKKESFPLTVTSAQKNPTAFYLCASSIGARTKNQPQHFGDGTRLSIL.

This clonotype was picked up one time. The chain carries TRBV9 and TRBJ2-1; unclear D gene. The V end lost 1 base, the J end lost 9 bases, and 8 bases lay between the germline ends. This CDR3 spans 12 amino acids. Germline CDR1 reads SGDLS; CDR2 reads YYNGEE. The CDR3 nucleotides are TGTGCCAGCAGCGTATCTGAACGTGAGCAGTTCTTC. Translation gives CASSVSEREQFF.

This clonotype was recorded at least ten times. The rearrangement joins TRBV6-6 to TRBJ2-1, with D possibly matching TRBD2 (6 bases). This CDR3 region has 14 residues. The V end was cut by 0 bases, the J end by 8 bases, with 11 bases between. Looked up from germline, CDR1 is MNHNY and CDR2 is SVGAGI (reference sequence). CDR3 amino acids: CASSYSTRSDEQFF. The CDR3 DNA reads TGTGCCAGCAGTTACTCGACTAGGAGCGATGAGCAGTTCTTC.

V is TRBV7-9 and J is TRBJ2-7; D unclear. The CDR3 extends over 15 amino acids. Trimming removed 5 bases at V and 2 bases at J, with 16 bases between. Germline V gene data show CDR1 as SEHNR and CDR2 as FQNEAQ (reference sequence). The CDR3 protein is CASSPGSALTYEQYF. The CDR3 DNA reads as TGTGCCAGCAGCCCTGGAAGCGCCCTTACCTACGAGCAGTACTTC.

The V call is TRBV10-3, the J call TRBJ2-3; TRBD2 might be the D (5 bases). This CDR3 is 15 amino acids long. In germline, CDR1 is ENHRY, CDR2 SYGVKD. V was pared by 6 bases and J by 1 base, with 14 bases between. CDR3 sequence reads: CAISGVVEGTDTQYF. The DNA of the CDR3 is TGTGCCATCAGCGGGGTAGTGGAGGGCACAGATACGCAGTATTTT.

V gene TRBV9 combines with J gene TRBJ2-3; D is possibly TRBD2 (6 bases). The germline gives CDR1 SGDLS, CDR2 YYNGEE. The CDR3 has 15 residues. V was clipped by 4 bases and J by 3 bases, with 15 bases between them. The CDR3 here is CASSSHGGLTDTQYF. In DNA, the CDR3 is TGTGCCAGCAGCTCCCACGGAGGGCTTACAGATACGCAGTATTTT.

The chain has TRBV19 and TRBJ2-7, with 7 bases matching TRBD2. V gave up 3 bases and J gave up 3 bases; unmatched junction bases: 8. CDR1 LNHDA and CDR2 SQIVND come from the germline V gene (reference sequence). There are 15 residues in the CDR3. DNA for the CDR3: TGTGCCAGTAGTATTTGGTGGGGGGGAAACTACGAGCAGTACTTC. It translates to CASSIWWGGNYEQYF.

V gene TRBV20-1 combines with J gene TRBJ2-7; either TRBD1 or TRBD2 may fit D (5 bases each). The germline V and J ends were trimmed by 0 bases and 4 bases, with 13 bases remaining between them. This CDR3 spans 14 amino acids. Germline-derived CDR1 and CDR2 are DFQATT and SNEGSKA (reference sequence). CDR3 nucleotides: TGCAGTGCTAGAGATTTACAGAGGGGTTACGAGCAGTACTTC. Translated: CSARDLQRGYEQYF.

This clonotype occurred many times. In nucleotides, the CDR3 is TGCGCCAGCAGCTTGGGGGCTAGATCGAGGCCTGAAGCTTTCTTT. Encoded protein: CASSLGARSRPEAFF. The V and J genes are TRBV5-1 and TRBJ1-1; D call uncertain. Trimming pared 0 bases from V and 6 bases from J, leaving 15 bases between. The germline CDR1 and CDR2 sequences are SGHRS and YFSETQ. This CDR3 contains 15 residues.

The chain recombines TRBV6-2 or TRBV6-3 with TRBJ1-3, with a tentative D call TRBD1 (6 bases). The CDR3 covers 16 residues. CDR1 is MNHEY, CDR2 SVGEGT, per germline. V was clipped by 4 bases and J by 0 bases, with 13 bases between them. The DNA for the CDR3 is TGTGCCAGCAGTTCCTGGGGACAAACCTCTGGAAACACCATATATTTT. It translates to CASSSWGQTSGNTIYF.

Here the CDR3 reads CASSTLQGGDTDTQYF. The CDR3 DNA follows: TGTGCCAGCAGCACCCTACAGGGAGGCGACACAGATACGCAGTATTTT. The chain carries TRBV6-1 and TRBJ2-3; the D call may be TRBD1 or TRBD2 (6 bases each). V lost 6 bases to trimming and J lost 2 bases, with 18 bases between them. Germline V gives CDR1 MNHNS, CDR2 SASEGT. The CDR3 sequence is 16 residues long.

V usage is TRBV6-1 and J usage is TRBJ2-1, with a tentative D call TRBD2 (5 bases). Germline V gene data show CDR1 as MNHNS and CDR2 as SASEGT. Trimming cost V 5 bases and J 9 bases, with 11 bases left between them. This CDR3 region has 12 residues. CDR3 protein: CASSTAGLEQFF. The CDR3 DNA is TGTGCCAGCAGTACGGCTGGACTTGAGCAGTTCTTC.

This clonotype was found many times. In DNA, the CDR3 is TGTGCCAGCAGCTTAATGGTCAGGGGAGATACGCAGTATTTT. It translates to CASSLMVRGDTQYF. V and J are TRBV11-1 and TRBJ2-3; TRBD1 might be the D (6 bases). The ends were cut back, 2 bases at V and 5 bases at J, with 11 bases in the middle. The CDR3 is 14 amino acids. Germline V gene sequence: CDR1 SGHAT, CDR2 FQDESV (reference sequence).

The rearrangement joins TRBV19 to TRBJ1-2, with no clear D. This CDR3 contains 15 residues. With 3 bases removed from V and 4 bases from J, the gap between germline ends came to 15 bases. Germline-derived CDR1 and CDR2 are LNHDA and SQIVND (reference sequence). The CDR3 sequence: CASSMGYQVRYGYTF. CDR3 DNA sequence: TGTGCCAGTAGTATGGGATATCAGGTCCGCTATGGCTACACCTTC.

At least ten counts were recorded for this clonotype. The chain links TRBV12-3 or TRBV12-4 to TRBJ2-5; D not certain. V lost 2 bases to trimming and J lost 5 bases, with 15 bases between them. The CDR3 length is 15 residues. The CDR3 sequence: CASSLSGTKGETQYF. CDR3 DNA: TGTGCCAGCAGTTTAAGTGGAACCAAAGGGGAGACCCAGTACTTC.

Concerning this clonotype: One junction end disagrees with the germline gene, perhaps due to a read error. The rearrangement uses TRBV3-1 and TRBJ2-1; D not certain. The CDR3 runs 11 residues. Germline CDR1 LGHDT, CDR2 YNNKEL (reference sequence). In nucleotides, the CDR3 is TGTACCAGCAGCCAAGAAAATGAGCAGTTCTTC. Amino acid sequence: CTSSQENEQFF.

The chain is built from TRBV4-1 and TRBJ2-3; D is ambiguous. CDR3 length: 13 residues. Per the germline V gene, CDR1 is MGHRA and CDR2 is YSYEKL. The ends were cut back, 3 bases at V and 5 bases at J, with 9 bases in the middle. In DNA, the CDR3 is TGCGCCAGCAGCCAGCTAGTGGAAGATACGCAGTATTTT. Translation gives CASSQLVEDTQYF.

In DNA, the CDR3 is TGTGCCAGCAGTGAATGGGGTAGGGGCAGTGGAAACACCATATATTTT. Protein: CASSEWGRGSGNTIYF. The chain recombines TRBV6-1 with TRBJ1-3, with a tentative D call TRBD1 (5 bases). V gave up 2 bases and J gave up 3 bases, with 14 bases separating them. The CDR3 covers 16 residues. Germline assignment: CDR1 MNHNS and CDR2 SASEGT.

This clonotype has ten or more counts. The rearrangement uses TRBV7-3 and TRBJ2-3, with D perhaps assigned TRBD1 or TRBD2 (7 bases each). Germline V CDR1 and CDR2: SGHTA, FQGTGA. V was trimmed by 5 bases and J by 8 bases, leaving 14 bases between them. This CDR3 region has 13 residues. The CDR3 nucleotides read TGTGCCAGCAGCCAGGGGGTAGCGGGTACGCAGTATTTT. It yields the protein CASSQGVAGTQYF.

This clonotype was seen more than once but under ten times. The V gene is TRBV24-1, the J gene TRBJ2-3; 11 nucleotides line up with TRBD2. With 5 bases clipped from V and 2 bases from J, the junction kept 5 bases outside the gene matches. This CDR3 has 16 amino acids. Germline CDR1 reads KGHDR; CDR2 reads SFDVKD. This CDR3 is CATSAGTSGHTDTQYF. In nucleotides, the CDR3 is TGTGCCACCAGTGCCGGGACTAGCGGACACACAGATACGCAGTATTTT.

CDR3 sequence: CASSALFGDGEQYF. CDR3 coding DNA: TGTGCCAGCAGCGCCCTTTTTGGTGACGGCGAGCAGTACTTC. The V call is TRBV7-6, the J call TRBJ2-7; the D is unclear. Germline CDR1 is SGHVS and CDR2 is FNYEAQ. The CDR3 spans 14 residues. Trimming stripped 5 bases from V and 6 bases from J, with 17 bases between.

This chain joins TRBV7-2 and TRBJ1-3; unclear D gene. This CDR3 has 16 amino acids. Trimming took 1 base from V and 1 from J, leaving 11 bases between them. Per germline, CDR1 SGHTA and CDR2 FQGNSA. CDR3 region: CASSLVEVASGNTIYF. Here the CDR3 DNA reads TGTGCCAGCAGCTTAGTTGAGGTTGCATCTGGAAACACCATATATTTT. Filled out from reference TRBV7-2 and TRBJ1-3, the complete variable domain reads GAGVSQSPSNKVTEKGKDVELRCDPISGHTALYWYRQSLGQGLEFLIYFQGNSAPDKSGLPSDRFSAERTGGSVSTLTIQRTQQEDSAVYLCASSLVEVASGNTIYFGEGSWLTVV.

This clonotype occurred a few times. The rearrangement uses TRBV3-1 and TRBJ1-5; no clear D gene. The germline V gene has CDR1 LGHDT and CDR2 YNNKEL (reference sequence). The CDR3 spans 15 residues. Trimming removed 3 bases at V and 1 base at J, with 10 bases between. CDR3 residues: CASSHGSESNQPQHF. The CDR3 nucleotides are TGTGCCAGCAGCCACGGGAGTGAGAGCAATCAGCCCCAGCATTTT.

This clonotype has only a few counts. The chain employs TRBV18 and TRBJ1-1; 8 nucleotides align to TRBD1. The CDR3 is 16 amino acids. Germline V gene lookup returns CDR1 KGHSH and CDR2 LQKENI. V was pared by 2 bases and J by 5 bases, with 10 bases of the junction left unmatched. The CDR3 coding sequence is TGTGCCAGCTCACCATCGAGGAGACAGGGGAGGACTGAAGCTTTCTTT. Its protein is CASSPSRRQGRTEAFF.

The chain has TRBV28 and TRBJ2-1, with 11 positions matching TRBD2. This CDR3 region has 14 residues. The germline V gene encodes CDR1 MDHEN and CDR2 SYDVKM. V lost 11 bases to trimming and J lost 6 bases; unmatched junction nucleotides: 9. The chain's CDR3 is CACTRTSGRNEQFF. DNA for the CDR3: TGTGCCTGCACTCGGACTAGCGGGCGCAATGAGCAGTTCTTC.

This rearrangement joins TRBV10-1 to TRBJ1-1; 9 bases are a match to TRBD1. The CDR3 loop spans 13 amino acids. Germline CDR1 WNHNN, CDR2 SYGVQD (reference sequence). V dropped 6 bases and J dropped 6; count of bases not matched to a gene: 5. CDR3 protein: CASSLRTGAEAFF. DNA of the CDR3: TGCGCCAGCAGCCTAAGGACAGGGGCTGAAGCTTTCTTT.